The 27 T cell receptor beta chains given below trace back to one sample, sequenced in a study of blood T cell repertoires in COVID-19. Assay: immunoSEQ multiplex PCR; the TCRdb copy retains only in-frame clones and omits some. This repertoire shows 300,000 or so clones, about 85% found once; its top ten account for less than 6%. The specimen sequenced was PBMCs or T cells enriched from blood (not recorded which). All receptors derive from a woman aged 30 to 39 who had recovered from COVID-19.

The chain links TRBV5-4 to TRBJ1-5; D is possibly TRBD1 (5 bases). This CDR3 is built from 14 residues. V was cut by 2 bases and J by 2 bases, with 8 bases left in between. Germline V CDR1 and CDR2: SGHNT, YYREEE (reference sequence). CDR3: CASSFQGGNQPQHF. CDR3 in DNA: TGTGCCAGCAGCTTCCAGGGTGGCAATCAGCCCCAGCATTTT. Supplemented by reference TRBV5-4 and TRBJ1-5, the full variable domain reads ETGVTQSPTHLIKTRGQQVTLRCSSQSGHNTVSWYQQALGQGPQFIFQYYREEENGRGNFPPRFSGLQFPNYSSELNVNALELDDSALYLCASSFQGGNQPQHFGDGTRLSIL.

DNA of the CDR3: TGTGCCAGCAGGGTACAGGGGGCGAACACCGGGGAGCTGTTTTTT. It codes for CASRVQGANTGELFF. The chain is built from TRBV11-2 and TRBJ2-2; 8 bases are shared with TRBD1. The trim removed 6 bases at V and 0 bases at J, leaving 3 bases unmatched. This CDR3 has 15 residues. Germline V CDR1 and CDR2: SGHAT, FQNNGV.

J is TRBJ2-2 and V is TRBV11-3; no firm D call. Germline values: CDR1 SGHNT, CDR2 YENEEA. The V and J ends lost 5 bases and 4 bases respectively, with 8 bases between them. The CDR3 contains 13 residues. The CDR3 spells CASSRHFTGELFF. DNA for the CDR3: TGTGCCAGCAGCCGACATTTCACCGGGGAGCTGTTTTTT.

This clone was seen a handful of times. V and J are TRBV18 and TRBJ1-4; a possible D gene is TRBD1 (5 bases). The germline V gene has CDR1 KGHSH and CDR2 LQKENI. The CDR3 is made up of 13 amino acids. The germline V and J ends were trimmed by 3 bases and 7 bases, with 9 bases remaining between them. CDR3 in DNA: TGTGCCAGCTCACCCTCGGGGGTTGAAAAACTGTTTTTT. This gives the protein CASSPSGVEKLFF.

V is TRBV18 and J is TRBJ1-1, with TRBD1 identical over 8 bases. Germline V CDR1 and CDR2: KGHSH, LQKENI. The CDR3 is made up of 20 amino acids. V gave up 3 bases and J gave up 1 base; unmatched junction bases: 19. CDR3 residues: CASSPLGQGARRLTNTEAFF. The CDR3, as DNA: TGTGCCAGCTCACCCCTCGGACAGGGTGCCCGACGACTAACGAACACTGAAGCTTTCTTT. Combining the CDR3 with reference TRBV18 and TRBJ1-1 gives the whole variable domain NAGVMQNPRHLVRRRGQEARLRCSPMKGHSHVYWYRQLPEEGLKFMVYLQKENIIDESGMPKERFSAEFPKEGPSILRIQQVVRGDSAAYFCASSPLGQGARRLTNTEAFFGQGTRLTVV.

The CDR3 loop is CAINHNQGAIGYTF. The DNA for the CDR3 is TGTGCCATCAATCATAACCAGGGGGCTATCGGCTACACCTTC. The J gene is TRBJ1-2, the V gene TRBV10-3, with 8 bases fitting TRBD1. Germline CDR1 ENHRY, CDR2 SYGVKD. The CDR3 has 14 amino acids. J lost 8 bases, V lost 7 bases, and 12 bases had no gene match.

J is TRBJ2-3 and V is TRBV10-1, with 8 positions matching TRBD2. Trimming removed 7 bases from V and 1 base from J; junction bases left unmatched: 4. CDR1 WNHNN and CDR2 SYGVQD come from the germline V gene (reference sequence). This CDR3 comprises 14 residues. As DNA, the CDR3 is TGCGCCAGCATTTCACTAGCGGGCACAGATACGCAGTATTTT. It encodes CASISLAGTDTQYF.

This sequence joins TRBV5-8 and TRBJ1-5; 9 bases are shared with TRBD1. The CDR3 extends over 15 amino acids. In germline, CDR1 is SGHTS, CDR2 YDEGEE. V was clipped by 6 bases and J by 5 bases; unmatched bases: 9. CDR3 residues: CASILTGTGYQPQHF. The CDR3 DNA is TGTGCCAGCATCCTCACTGGGACAGGGTATCAGCCCCAGCATTTT.

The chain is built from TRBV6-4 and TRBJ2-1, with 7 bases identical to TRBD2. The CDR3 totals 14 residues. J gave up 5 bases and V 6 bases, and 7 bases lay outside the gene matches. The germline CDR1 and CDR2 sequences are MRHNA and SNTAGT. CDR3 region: CASSDGLGHNEQFF. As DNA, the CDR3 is TGTGCCAGCAGCGACGGACTAGGACACAATGAGCAGTTCTTC.

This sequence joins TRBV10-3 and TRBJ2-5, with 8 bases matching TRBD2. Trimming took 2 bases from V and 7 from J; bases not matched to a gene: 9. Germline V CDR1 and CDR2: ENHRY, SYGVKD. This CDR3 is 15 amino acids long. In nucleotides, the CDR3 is TGTGCCATCAGTGAGGGGACACGGGAGGGGGGGACCCAGTACTTC. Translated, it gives CAISEGTREGGTQYF.

CDR3 bases: TGTGCCAGCAGCACCCCCGGGTCCTACAATGAGCAGTTCTTC. Its protein is CASSTPGSYNEQFF. The rearrangement links TRBV9 to TRBJ2-1; D gene ambiguous. V was shortened by 4 bases and J by 1 base, with 9 bases between the two germline ends. The CDR3 spans 14 residues. Germline CDR1 and CDR2: SGDLS and YYNGEE. Using reference TRBV9 and TRBJ2-1 for the parts outside the CDR3, the full variable domain is DSGVTQTPKHLITATGQRVTLRCSPRSGDLSVYWYQQSLDQGLQFLIQYYNGEERAKGNILERFSAQQFPDLHSELNLSSLELGDSALYFCASSTPGSYNEQFFGPGTRLTVL.

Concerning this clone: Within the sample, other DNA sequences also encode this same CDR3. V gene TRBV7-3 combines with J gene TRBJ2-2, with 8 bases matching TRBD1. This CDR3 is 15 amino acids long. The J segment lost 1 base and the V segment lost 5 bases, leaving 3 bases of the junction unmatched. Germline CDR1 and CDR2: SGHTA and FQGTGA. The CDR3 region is CASSPGQGNTGELFF. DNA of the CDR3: TGTGCCAGCAGCCCCGGACAGGGGAACACCGGGGAGCTGTTTTTT. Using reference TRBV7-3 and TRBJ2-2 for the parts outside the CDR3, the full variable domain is GAGVSQTPSNKVTEKGKYVELRCDPISGHTALYWYRQSLGQGPEFLIYFQGTGAADDSGLPNDRFFAVRPEGSVSTLKIQRTERGDSAVYLCASSPGQGNTGELFFGEGSRLTVL.

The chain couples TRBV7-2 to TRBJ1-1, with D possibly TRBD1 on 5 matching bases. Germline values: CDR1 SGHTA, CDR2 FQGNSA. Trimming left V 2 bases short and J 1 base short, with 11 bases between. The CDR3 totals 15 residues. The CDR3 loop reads CASSLRGGGNTEAFF. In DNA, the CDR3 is TGTGCCAGCAGCTTAAGGGGCGGGGGGAACACTGAAGCTTTCTTT.

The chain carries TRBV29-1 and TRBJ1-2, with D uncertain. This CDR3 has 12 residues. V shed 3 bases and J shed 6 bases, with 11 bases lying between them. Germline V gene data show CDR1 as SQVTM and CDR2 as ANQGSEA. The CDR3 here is CSVEGRLHGYTF. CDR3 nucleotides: TGCAGCGTTGAGGGCAGGCTTCATGGCTACACCTTC.

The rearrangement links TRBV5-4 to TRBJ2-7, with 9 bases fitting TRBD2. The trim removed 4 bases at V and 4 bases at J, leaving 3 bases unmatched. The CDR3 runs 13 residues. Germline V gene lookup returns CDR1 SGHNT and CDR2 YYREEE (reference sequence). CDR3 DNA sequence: TGTGCCAGCAGCGGGAGCGGGGGGTACGAGCAGTACTTC. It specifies CASSGSGGYEQYF.

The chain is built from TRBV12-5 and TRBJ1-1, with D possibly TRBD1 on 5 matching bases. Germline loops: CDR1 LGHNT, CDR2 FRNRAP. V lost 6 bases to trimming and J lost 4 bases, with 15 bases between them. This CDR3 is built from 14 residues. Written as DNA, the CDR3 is TGTGCTAGTGGCCCGGGGGACTTTGGCACTGAAGCTTTCTTT. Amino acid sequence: CASGPGDFGTEAFF.

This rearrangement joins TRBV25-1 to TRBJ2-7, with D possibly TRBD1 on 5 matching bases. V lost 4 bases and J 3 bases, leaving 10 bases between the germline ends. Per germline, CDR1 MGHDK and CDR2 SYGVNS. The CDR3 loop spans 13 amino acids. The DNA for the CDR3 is TGTGCCAGCAGTGTCACAGGTGTCTACGAGCAGTACTTC. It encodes CASSVTGVYEQYF.

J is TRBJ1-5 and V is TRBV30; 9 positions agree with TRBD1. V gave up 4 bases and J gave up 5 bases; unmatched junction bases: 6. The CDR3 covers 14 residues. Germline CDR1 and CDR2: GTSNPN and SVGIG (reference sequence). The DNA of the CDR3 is TGTGCCTGGAATTTAGACAGGGGGGATCAGCCCCAGCATTTT. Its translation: CAWNLDRGDQPQHF. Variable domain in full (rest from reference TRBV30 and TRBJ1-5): SQTIHQWPATLVQPVGSPLSLECTVEGTSNPNLYWYRQAAGRGLQLLFYSVGIGQISSEVPQNLSASRPQDRQFILSSKKLLLSDSGFYLCAWNLDRGDQPQHFGDGTRLSIL.

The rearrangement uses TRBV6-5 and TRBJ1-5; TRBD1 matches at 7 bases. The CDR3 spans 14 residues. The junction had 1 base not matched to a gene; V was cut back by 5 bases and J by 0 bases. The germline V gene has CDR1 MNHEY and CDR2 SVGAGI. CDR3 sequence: CASSQGGSNQPQHF. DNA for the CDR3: TGTGCCAGCAGTCAGGGGGGTAGCAATCAGCCCCAGCATTTT.

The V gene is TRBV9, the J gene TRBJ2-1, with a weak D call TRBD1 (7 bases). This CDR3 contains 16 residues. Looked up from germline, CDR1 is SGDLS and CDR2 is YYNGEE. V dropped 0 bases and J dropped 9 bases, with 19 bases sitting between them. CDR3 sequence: CASSVVHGQGGGEQFF. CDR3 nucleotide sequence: TGTGCCAGCAGCGTAGTCCATGGGCAGGGGGGTGGTGAGCAGTTCTTC.

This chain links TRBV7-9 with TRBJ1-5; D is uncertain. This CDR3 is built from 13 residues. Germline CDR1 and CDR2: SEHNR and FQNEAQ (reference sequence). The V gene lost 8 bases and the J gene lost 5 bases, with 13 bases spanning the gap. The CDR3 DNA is TGTGCCAGCCTCAGCGGACCAGATCAGCCCCAGCATTTT. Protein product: CASLSGPDQPQHF.

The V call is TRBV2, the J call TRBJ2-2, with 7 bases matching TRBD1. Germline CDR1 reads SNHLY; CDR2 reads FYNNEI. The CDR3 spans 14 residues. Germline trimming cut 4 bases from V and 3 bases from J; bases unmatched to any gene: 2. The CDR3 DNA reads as TGTGCCAGCAGTGTCGACAGGGACACCGGGGAGCTGTTTTTT. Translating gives CASSVDRDTGELFF. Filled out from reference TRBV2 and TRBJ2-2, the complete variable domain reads EPEVTQTPSHQVTQMGQEVILRCVPISNHLYFYWYRQILGQKVEFLVSFYNNEISEKSEIFDDQFSVERPDGSNFTLKIRSTKLEDSAMYFCASSVDRDTGELFFGEGSRLTVL.

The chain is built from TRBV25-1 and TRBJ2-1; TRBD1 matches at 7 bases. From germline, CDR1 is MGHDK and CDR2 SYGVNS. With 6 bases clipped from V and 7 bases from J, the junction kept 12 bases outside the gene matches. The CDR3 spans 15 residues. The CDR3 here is CASSARSGQRNEQFF. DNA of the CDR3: TGTGCCAGCAGCGCCCGCTCGGGACAGAGAAATGAGCAGTTCTTC.

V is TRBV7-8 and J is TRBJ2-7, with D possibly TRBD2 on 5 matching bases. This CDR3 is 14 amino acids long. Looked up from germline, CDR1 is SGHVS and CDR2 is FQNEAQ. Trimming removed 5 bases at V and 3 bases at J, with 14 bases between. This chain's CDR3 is CASSPSDGDYEQYF. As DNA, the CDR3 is TGTGCCAGCAGCCCCTCGGACGGGGACTACGAGCAGTACTTC.

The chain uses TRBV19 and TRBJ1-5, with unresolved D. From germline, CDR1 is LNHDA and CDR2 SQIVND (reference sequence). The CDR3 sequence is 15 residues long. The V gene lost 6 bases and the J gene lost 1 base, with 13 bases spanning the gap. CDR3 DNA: TGTGCCAGTAGCCTAGCGGCAGTGAGCAATCAGCCCCAGCATTTT. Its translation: CASSLAAVSNQPQHF.

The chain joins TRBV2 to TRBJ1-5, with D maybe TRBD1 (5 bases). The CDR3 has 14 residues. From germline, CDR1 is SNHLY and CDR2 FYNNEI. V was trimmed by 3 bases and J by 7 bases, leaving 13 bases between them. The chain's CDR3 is CASSDIGAGQPQHF. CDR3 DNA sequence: TGTGCCAGCAGTGACATTGGGGCAGGACAGCCCCAGCATTTT.

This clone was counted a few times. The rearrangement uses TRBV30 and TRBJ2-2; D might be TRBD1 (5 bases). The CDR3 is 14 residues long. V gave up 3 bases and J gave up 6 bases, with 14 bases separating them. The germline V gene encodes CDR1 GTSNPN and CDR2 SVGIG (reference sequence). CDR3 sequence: CAWRGVGTPGELFF. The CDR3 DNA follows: TGTGCCTGGAGAGGGGTTGGCACACCCGGGGAGCTGTTTTTT.